This TCR beta chain stems from a study of patients and donors after allogeneic stem cell transplantation (dated by TCRdb to between 2020 and 2021). Library method: RT-PCR. Sequencing relied on a NextSeq 550. TCRdb ran its own pipeline on the public reads, namely fastp trimming at Q25 and MiXCR clone calling, and kept in-frame beta chains. Every entry covers one CDR3 protein and lists the most common genes and DNA from its rows. Across this sample there are about 160,000 distinct CDR3 sequences, with roughly 24% seen only once. The top ten clonotypes cover 25% to 30% of the sample. Reading from cysteine to phenylalanine, the CDR3 counts 17 amino acids. Of the read, only the CDR3 DNA is kept; its 51 bases are in frame from base 1. CDR1 SGHAT and CDR2 FQNNGV are derived from the germline V gene. Germline trimming amounts to 5 bases on V and 6 bases on J, with 10 as the count of junction bases outside the gene matches.

In its sample, this clonotype was seen a few times. The antigen this receptor binds is unknown. Base qualities are not recorded, but no much larger clone differs from it by a single base. This TCR was sampled from a human donor who was either an allogeneic HSCT recipient or a stem cell or donor lymphocyte infusion donor (not recorded which). It is not recorded whose cells these are; they may come from a transplant donor. This chain is built from TRBV11-2 and TRBJ1-4; 12 bases in between match TRBD1. The sequenced material came from blood, either unsorted or a sorted T cell fraction (not recorded which). The nucleotide sequence is given as TGTGCCAGCAGCCAAACTTACCGGGACAGGGGGCATGAAAAACTGTTTTTT. It specifies CASSQTYRDRGHEKLFF.